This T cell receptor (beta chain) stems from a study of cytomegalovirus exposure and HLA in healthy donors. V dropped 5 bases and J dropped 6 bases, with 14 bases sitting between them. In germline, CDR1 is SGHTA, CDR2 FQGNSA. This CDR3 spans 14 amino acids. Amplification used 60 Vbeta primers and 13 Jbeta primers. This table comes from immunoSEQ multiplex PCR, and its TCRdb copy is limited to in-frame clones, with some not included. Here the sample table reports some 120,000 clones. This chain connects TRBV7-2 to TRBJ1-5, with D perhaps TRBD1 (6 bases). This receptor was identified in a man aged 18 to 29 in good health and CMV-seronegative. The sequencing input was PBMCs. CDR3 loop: CASSRAGATQPQHF. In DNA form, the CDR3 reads TGTGCCAGCAGCCGGGCGGGGGCTACTCAGCCCCAGCATTTT.